The 11 T cell receptor beta chains presented below share a single source sample, sequenced in a study of blood T cell repertoires in COVID-19. Method: immunoSEQ multiplex PCR; TCRdb's copy keeps in-frame clones and lacks some. The sample lists 100,000 to 150,000 clones, 75% to 90% occurring once. The specimen was peripheral blood. All receptors come from a woman aged 80 or over with COVID-19, enrolled during active disease.

This clone was counted a single time. The gene calls are TRBV7-2 and TRBJ1-3; 8 positions agree with TRBD1. This CDR3 has 16 residues. Germline trimming cut 5 bases from V and 3 bases from J; bases unmatched to any gene: 9. The germline V gene encodes CDR1 SGHTA and CDR2 FQGNSA. For the CDR3, the DNA is TGTGCCAGCAGCCTACAAGCGGACAGGGTTGGAAACACCATATATTTT. Residues: CASSLQADRVGNTIYF.

The chain joins TRBV19 to TRBJ1-1; TRBD1 agrees at 7 bases. In germline, CDR1 is LNHDA, CDR2 SQIVND (reference sequence). Germline trimming cut 8 bases from V and 0 bases from J; bases unmatched to any gene: 3. The CDR3 sequence is 13 residues long. Here the CDR3 DNA reads TGTGCCAGTGGGGGACAGATGAACACTGAAGCTTTCTTT. This codes for CASGGQMNTEAFF.

Many counts were recorded for this clone. The CDR3 reads CASSVEASGRIGDEQFF. CDR3 sequence (DNA): TGTGCCAGCAGCGTAGAGGCTAGCGGGAGGATTGGCGATGAGCAGTTCTTC. V and J are TRBV9 and TRBJ2-1, with 11 bases matching TRBD2. J lost 8 bases, V lost 0 bases, and 10 bases had no gene match. The V gene's germline CDR1 is SGDLS and CDR2 YYNGEE. There are 17 residues in the CDR3.

The V and J genes are TRBV2 and TRBJ1-1; D not certain. The V gene lost 3 bases and the J gene lost 11 bases, with 10 bases spanning the gap. CDR1 is SNHLY, CDR2 FYNNEI, per germline. CDR3 size: 11 residues. CDR3 sequence reads: CASSDEGWAFF. The CDR3 nucleotides read TGTGCCAGCAGTGATGAGGGTTGGGCTTTCTTT.

This clone was recorded only once. The rearrangement joins TRBV10-3 to TRBJ2-1; 11 nucleotides line up with TRBD2. Per germline, CDR1 ENHRY and CDR2 SYGVKD. The CDR3 is 12 residues long. J was trimmed by 9 bases and V by 10 bases; bases with no gene match: 5. As DNA, the CDR3 is TGTGCCACCGGCGGGACTAGCGGTGAGCAGTTCTTC. Residues: CATGGTSGEQFF.

V usage is TRBV5-1 and J usage is TRBJ2-1, with 9 bases that match TRBD1. The V and J ends lost 0 bases and 4 bases, in that order; junction bases with no gene match: 5. This CDR3 is 16 amino acids long. Germline V gene sequence: CDR1 SGHRS, CDR2 YFSETQ. The CDR3 sequence is CASSLGPGQGYNEQFF. Written as DNA, the CDR3 is TGCGCCAGCAGCTTGGGACCGGGACAGGGTTACAATGAGCAGTTCTTC.

This clone was observed a single time. The CDR3 is CASSTYGTRNYEQYF. CDR3 bases: TGTGCCAGTAGTACCTACGGGACTAGGAACTACGAGCAGTACTTC. This rearrangement joins TRBV19 to TRBJ2-7, with 8 bases lining up with TRBD2. V lost 4 bases to trimming and J lost 3 bases; unmatched junction nucleotides: 8. The germline V gene encodes CDR1 LNHDA and CDR2 SQIVND (reference sequence). The CDR3 loop spans 15 amino acids.

V usage is TRBV6-5 and J usage is TRBJ1-4, with TRBD1 as a possible D gene (5 bases). Trimming took 5 bases from V and 0 from J, leaving 10 bases between them. The CDR3 runs 15 residues. Per germline, CDR1 MNHEY and CDR2 SVGAGI. The DNA for the CDR3 is TGTGCCAGCAGTCCCGGGGGGTCAACTAATGAAAAACTGTTTTTT. Translation: CASSPGGSTNEKLFF.

This sequence joins TRBV28 and TRBJ2-7; perhaps TRBD2 as D (5 bases). Germline V gene lookup returns CDR1 MDHEN and CDR2 SYDVKM. The CDR3 length is 12 residues. The V and J ends lost 4 bases and 9 bases respectively, with 13 bases between them. The CDR3 reads CASSSPGDVQYF. The CDR3 DNA sequence: TGTGCCAGCAGTTCACCCGGGGATGTGCAGTACTTC.

This clone was recorded once. The V call is TRBV7-3, the J call TRBJ2-1, with TRBD2 matching 8 bases. The CDR3 is 15 amino acids. With 5 bases clipped from V and 12 bases from J, the junction kept 15 bases outside the gene matches. Germline-derived CDR1 and CDR2 are SGHTA and FQGTGA. The CDR3 region has the DNA TGTGCCAGCAGCCCCCGGGGGGGGACGAATTTTGGGCAGTTCTTC. It specifies CASSPRGGTNFGQFF.

Concerning this clone: At one end the junction does not follow the germline gene, possibly because of a read error. The chain links TRBV6-1 to TRBJ2-1; no firm D call. The CDR3 length is 14 residues. Germline values: CDR1 MNHNS, CDR2 SASEGT. The chain's CDR3 is CASRESDSYNEQFF. The CDR3 nucleotides read TGTGCCAGCCGTGAGAGCGACTCCTACAATGAGCAGTTCTTC.